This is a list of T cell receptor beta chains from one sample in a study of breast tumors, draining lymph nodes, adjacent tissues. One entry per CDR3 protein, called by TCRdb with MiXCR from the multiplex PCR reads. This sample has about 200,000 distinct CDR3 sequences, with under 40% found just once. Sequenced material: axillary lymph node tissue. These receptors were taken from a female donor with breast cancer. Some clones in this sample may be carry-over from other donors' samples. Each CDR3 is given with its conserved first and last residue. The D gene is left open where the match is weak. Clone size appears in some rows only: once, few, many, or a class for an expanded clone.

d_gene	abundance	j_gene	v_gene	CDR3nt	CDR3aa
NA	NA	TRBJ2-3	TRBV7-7	TGTGCTAGCAGCTTAGGGACAGGGGGACGAGCGGGAGGGGGAGATACGCAGTATTTT	CASSLGTGGRAGGGDTQYF
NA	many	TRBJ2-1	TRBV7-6	TGTGCCAGCAGCTCAGCGGGCTACTCCTACAATGAGCAGTTCTTC	CASSSAGYSYNEQFF
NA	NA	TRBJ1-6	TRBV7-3	TGTGCCAGCAGCTTAGACGTAGGACAGAGTAATTCACCCCTCCACTTT	CASSLDVGQSNSPLHF
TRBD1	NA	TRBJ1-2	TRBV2	TGTGCCAGCAGTGGGACAGGGGACCGTGGCTACACCTTC	CASSGTGDRGYTF
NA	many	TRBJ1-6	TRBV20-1	TGCAGTGCTAGAGAAGTAAGCTCCTATAATTCACCCCTCCACTTT	CSAREVSSYNSPLHF
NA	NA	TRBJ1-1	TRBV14	TGTGCCAGCAGCCAAGAGTCCGCGAGGAACACTGAAGCTTTCTTT	CASSQESARNTEAFF
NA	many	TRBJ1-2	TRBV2	TGTGCCAGCAGTGAAGTACCCAGGTCTAACTATGGCTACACCTTC	CASSEVPRSNYGYTF
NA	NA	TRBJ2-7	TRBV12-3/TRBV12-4	TGTGCCAGCAGTTCGCAGGGAACCCACGAGCAGCACTTC	CASSSQGTHEQHF
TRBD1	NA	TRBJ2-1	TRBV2	TGTGCCAGCAGTGAAGCTCCGGACAGGGGGCTAAATGAGCAGTTCTTC	CASSEAPDRGLNEQFF
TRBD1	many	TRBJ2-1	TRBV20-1	TGCAGTGCTAGAGATCCCCAGGGGGTTCGGTATGAGCAGTTCTTC	CSARDPQGVRYEQFF
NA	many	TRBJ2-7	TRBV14	TGTGCCAGCAGCCAAGTACCGGGGCGGGGCACCTCACTCTACGAGCAGTACTTC	CASSQVPGRGTSLYEQYF
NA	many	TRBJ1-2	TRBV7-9	TGTGCCAGCAGCTCGCAGATCCCCCTCTATGGCTACACCTTC	CASSSQIPLYGYTF